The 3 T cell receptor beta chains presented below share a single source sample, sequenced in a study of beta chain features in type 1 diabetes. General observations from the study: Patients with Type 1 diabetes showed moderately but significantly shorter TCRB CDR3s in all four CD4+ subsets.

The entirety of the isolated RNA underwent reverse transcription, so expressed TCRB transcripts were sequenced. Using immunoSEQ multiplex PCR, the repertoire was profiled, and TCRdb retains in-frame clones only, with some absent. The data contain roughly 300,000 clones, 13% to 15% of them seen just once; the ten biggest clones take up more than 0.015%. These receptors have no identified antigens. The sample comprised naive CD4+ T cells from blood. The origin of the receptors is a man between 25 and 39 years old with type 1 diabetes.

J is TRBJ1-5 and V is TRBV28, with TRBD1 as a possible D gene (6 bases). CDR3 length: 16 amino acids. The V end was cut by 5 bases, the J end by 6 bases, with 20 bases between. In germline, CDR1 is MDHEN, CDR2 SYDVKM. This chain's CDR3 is CASSLFSGAQFQPQHF. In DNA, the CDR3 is TGTGCCAGCAGTCTTTTCTCAGGGGCCCAATTTCAGCCCCAGCATTTT.

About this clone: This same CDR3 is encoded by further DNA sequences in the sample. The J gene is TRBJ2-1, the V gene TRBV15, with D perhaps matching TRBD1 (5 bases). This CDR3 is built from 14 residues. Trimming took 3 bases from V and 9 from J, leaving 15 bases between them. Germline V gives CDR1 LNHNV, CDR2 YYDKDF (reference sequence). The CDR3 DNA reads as TGTGCCACCAGCAGGGAACCCAGGGTTCTTGAGCAGTTCTTC. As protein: CATSREPRVLEQFF.

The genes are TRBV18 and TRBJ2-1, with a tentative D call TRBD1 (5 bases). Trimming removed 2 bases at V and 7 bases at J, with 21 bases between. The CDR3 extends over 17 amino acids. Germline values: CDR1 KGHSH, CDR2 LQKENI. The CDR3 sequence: CASSPTMQELRGNEQFF. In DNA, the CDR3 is TGTGCCAGCTCACCAACCATGCAGGAGCTAAGGGGAAATGAGCAGTTCTTC.